This T cell receptor beta chain came from a study of blood T cell repertoires in COVID-19. The germline gives CDR1 SGHTA, CDR2 FQGNSA. Trimming removed 1 base from V and 2 bases from J, with 7 bases in between. CDR3 length: 14 residues. In the authors' workflow: Reference gene primer amplification yielded estimated nucleated cell counts. Using immunoSEQ multiplex PCR, the repertoire was profiled, and TCRdb retains in-frame clones only, with some absent. D and trimming come from the DNA, and the V and J calls and clone size come from that table. The repertoire has approximately 56,000 clones, 89% of them found once; the top ten carry 43%. Seattle patients were enrolled during active infection and followed longitudinally.

This clonotype originated in a woman aged 55-69 years with COVID-19, enrolled during active disease. The chain employs TRBV7-2 and TRBJ2-3; no clear D gene. The sequenced material came from peripheral blood. CDR3 amino acids: CASSLGLLTDTQYF. DNA for the CDR3: TGTGCCAGCAGCTTAGGACTGCTCACAGATACGCAGTATTTT.